The 18 T cell receptor beta chains below all came from one sample that was sequenced in a study of STAT3 mutations in large granular lymphocyte leukemia. Produced via immunoSEQ multiplex PCR; TCRdb's table is partial and in-frame only. The sample holds under 20,000 clones, roughly 90% seen once. Their target antigens are unknown. Study-level points and caveats: Every T-LGLL patient had at least one immunodominant TCRbeta clonotype.

Sequencing input: peripheral blood mononuclear cells. The receptor source for this set is a man between 60 and 75 years old with T-cell large granular lymphocyte leukemia. Some clones in this sample may be carry-over from other donors' samples.

This rearrangement joins TRBV5-6 to TRBJ1-1, with D tentatively TRBD1 (5 bases). Trimming took off 7 bases at V and 5 bases at J, with 9 bases between the two ends. CDR3 size: 11 residues. Germline V CDR1 and CDR2: SGHDT, YYEEEE. CDR3 DNA: TGTGCCAGCGGCGAGGGGACTGAAGCTTTCTTT. Translation: CASGEGTEAFF. Full variable domain (rest looked up from reference TRBV5-6 and TRBJ1-1): DAGVTQSPTHLIKTRGQQVTLRCSPKSGHDTVSWYQQALGQGPQFIFQYYEEEERQRGNFPDRFSGHQFPNYSSELNVNALLLGDSALYLCASGEGTEAFFGQGTRLTVV.

V is TRBV2 and J is TRBJ1-2; D may be TRBD1 (6 bases). The ends were cut back, 8 bases at V and 4 bases at J, with 11 bases in the middle. Germline lookup yields CDR1 SNHLY and CDR2 FYNNEI. CDR3 length: 12 residues. CDR3 sequence (DNA): TGTGCCAGCGACAGGAGACGCTATGGCTACACCTTC. Translation gives CASDRRRYGYTF.

The chain links TRBV11-1 to TRBJ2-3, with D possibly being TRBD1 (6 bases). Germline V gene lookup returns CDR1 SGHAT and CDR2 FQDESV (reference sequence). This CDR3 is 13 amino acids long. V lost 5 bases, J lost 4 bases, and 10 bases lay in between. The CDR3 DNA reads as TGTGCCAGCAGCCAACACAGGGCAGATACGCAGTATTTT. Protein sequence: CASSQHRADTQYF.

V and J are TRBV29-1 and TRBJ2-7; the D is unclear. Germline lookup yields CDR1 SQVTM and CDR2 ANQGSEA. The CDR3 is 11 amino acids. V shed 6 bases and J shed 3 bases, with 9 bases lying between them. The CDR3 nucleotides read TGCAGCGTGGCAGACCGCTACGAGCAGTACTTC. Protein product: CSVADRYEQYF.

The table lists this clone with a count of one. The rearrangement joins TRBV18 to TRBJ1-2; 7 positions agree with TRBD1. After removal of 2 bases from V and 8 bases from J, the junction contained 11 bases not matched to a gene. The CDR3 runs 15 residues. Germline V gives CDR1 KGHSH, CDR2 LQKENI. CDR3 DNA sequence: TGTGCCAGCTCACCATCTACGGACAGGACTGGCGGCTACACCTTC. This gives the protein CASSPSTDRTGGYTF.

The chain joins TRBV7-9 to TRBJ2-7, with 7 bases matching TRBD2. Trimming removed 7 bases from V and 6 bases from J; junction bases left unmatched: 9. Germline CDR1 is SEHNR and CDR2 is FQNEAQ (reference sequence). The CDR3 extends over 13 amino acids. The chain's CDR3 is CASTLSSGGEQYF. CDR3 bases: TGTGCCAGCACCCTCAGCTCGGGAGGCGAGCAGTACTTC.

The chain couples TRBV7-9 to TRBJ1-2; D remains unclear. The CDR3 has 14 amino acids. V was shortened by 2 bases and J by 2 bases, with 9 bases between the two germline ends. Germline CDR1 is SEHNR and CDR2 is FQNEAQ (reference sequence). CDR3 sequence: CASSLTAANYGYTF. In nucleotides, the CDR3 is TGTGCCAGCAGCTTAACCGCAGCCAACTATGGCTACACCTTC. The full variable domain, rest sourced from reference TRBV7-9 and TRBJ1-2, is DTGVSQNPRHKITKRGQNVTFRCDPISEHNRLYWYRQTLGQGPEFLTYFQNEAQLEKSRLLSDRFSAERPKGSFSTLEIQRTEQGDSAMYLCASSLTAANYGYTFGSGTRLTVV.

J is TRBJ2-1 and V is TRBV28; no clear D gene. This CDR3 is built from 11 residues. Germline lookup yields CDR1 MDHEN and CDR2 SYDVKM. The V and J ends lost 5 bases and 12 bases respectively, with 11 bases between them. The CDR3 DNA reads TGTGCCAGCAGTAGCCCCCAAGGGCAGTTCTTC. Amino acids: CASSSPQGQFF.

The chain is built from TRBV5-4 and TRBJ2-2; D possibly uses TRBD1 or TRBD2 (5 bases each). The ends were cut back, 0 bases at V and 6 bases at J, with 12 bases in the middle. Germline loops: CDR1 SGHNT, CDR2 YYREEE (reference sequence). The CDR3 spans 15 residues. CDR3 sequence (DNA): TGTGCCAGCAGCTTGGGGCAGGGAGTAGCCGGGGAGCTGTTTTTT. Its translation is CASSLGQGVAGELFF.

This clone was seen more than once but under ten times. The CDR3 sequence: CASSVGMAGETQYF. The CDR3 DNA is TGTGCCAGCAGCGTAGGAATGGCGGGAGAGACCCAGTACTTC. V gene TRBV9 combines with J gene TRBJ2-5, with a weak D call TRBD2 (5 bases). In germline, CDR1 is SGDLS, CDR2 YYNGEE. This CDR3 region has 14 residues. V was pared by 0 bases and J by 4 bases, with 10 bases between.

The chain carries TRBV11-2 and TRBJ1-3, with D perhaps TRBD1 (6 bases). The ends were cut back, 5 bases at V and 0 bases at J, with 8 bases in the middle. The CDR3 totals 14 residues. Germline values: CDR1 SGHAT, CDR2 FQNNGV. The chain's CDR3 is CASSPTGSGNTIYF. The CDR3 nucleotides are TGTGCCAGCAGCCCGACAGGCTCTGGAAACACCATATATTTT. Full variable domain (remainder filled in from reference TRBV11-2 and TRBJ1-3): EAGVAQSPRYKIIEKRQSVAFWCNPISGHATLYWYQQILGQGPKLLIQFQNNGVVDDSQLPKDRFSAERLKGVDSTLKIQPAKLEDSAVYLCASSPTGSGNTIYFGEGSWLTVV.

The chain couples TRBV29-1 to TRBJ2-2; D not certain. The germline gives CDR1 SQVTM, CDR2 ANQGSEA. The CDR3 is made up of 14 amino acids. Deletions cut 7 bases from V and 0 bases from J, with 12 bases between. Written as DNA, the CDR3 is TGCAGCGCCCAGCCGCTCGCGAACACCGGGGAGCTGTTTTTT. It is translated as CSAQPLANTGELFF.

In its sample, this clone was seen once. This chain connects TRBV18 to TRBJ2-1; maybe TRBD2 (7 bases). Germline V gene sequence: CDR1 KGHSH, CDR2 LQKENI. The ends were cut back, 2 bases at V and 5 bases at J, with 16 bases in the middle. This CDR3 contains 16 residues. The CDR3 is CASSPNQGRVNNEQFF. Here the CDR3 DNA reads TGTGCCAGCTCACCAAACCAGGGGAGGGTGAACAATGAGCAGTTCTTC.

The V gene is TRBV6-1, the J gene TRBJ1-5; D unresolved. Deletions cut 7 bases from V and 0 bases from J, with 13 bases between. The CDR3 spans 15 residues. The germline V gene encodes CDR1 MNHNS and CDR2 SASEGT. CDR3 loop: CASNPTAYSNQPQHF. In DNA form, the CDR3 reads TGTGCCAGCAACCCCACAGCATATAGCAATCAGCCCCAGCATTTT.

CDR3 nucleotide sequence: TGTGCCAGCGGTTTTAGCTATGGCTACACCTTC. It yields the protein CASGFSYGYTF. The chain combines TRBV6-6 with TRBJ1-2; D not certain. The CDR3 is 11 amino acids. V lost 8 bases and J 4 bases, leaving 8 bases between the germline ends. Germline assignment: CDR1 MNHNY and CDR2 SVGAGI (reference sequence).

Only one count was recorded for this clone. The genes are TRBV7-8 and TRBJ2-7, with no clear D. The CDR3 has 14 amino acids. Germline loops: CDR1 SGHVS, CDR2 FQNEAQ. V was pared by 1 base and J by 3 bases, with 10 bases between. Written as DNA, the CDR3 is TGTGCCAGCAGCTTAGGACTCCAAAACTACGAGCAGTACTTC. Translating it yields CASSLGLQNYEQYF.

This clone was picked up one time. This chain uses TRBV28 with TRBJ2-5; D may be TRBD1 (6 bases). V was trimmed by 7 bases and J by 5 bases, leaving 17 bases between them. This CDR3 is 14 amino acids long. CDR1 and CDR2 (germline): MDHEN, SYDVKM. The CDR3 DNA sequence: TGTGCCAGCACGGACGGTGGGGGCCGGGAGACCCAGTACTTC. Translating it yields CASTDGGGRETQYF.

The chain joins TRBV18 to TRBJ2-1, with D perhaps matching TRBD1 (5 bases). The CDR3 totals 14 residues. V gave up 3 bases and J gave up 7 bases, with 13 bases separating them. From germline, CDR1 is KGHSH and CDR2 LQKENI. CDR3 sequence reads: CASSPIRAGNEQFF. CDR3 coding DNA: TGTGCCAGCTCACCGATCAGGGCAGGTAATGAGCAGTTCTTC.